The 27 T cell receptor beta chains presented below share a single source sample, sequenced in a study of cytomegalovirus exposure and HLA in healthy donors. A multiplex PCR was run with 60 Vbeta primers and 13 Jbeta primers. Profiling relied on immunoSEQ multiplex PCR, and the TCRdb table lists in-frame clones only, not all of them. The sample contains 90,000 or so clones, more than 65% of which appear only once. Sample: PBMCs. Receptor source: a woman younger than 35 in good health and CMV-seropositive.

The chain is built from TRBV5-1 and TRBJ2-5; unclear D gene. Per the germline V gene, CDR1 is SGHRS and CDR2 is YFSETQ. The germline V and J ends were trimmed by 5 bases and 1 base, with 6 bases remaining between them. The CDR3 is made up of 12 amino acids. The CDR3, as DNA: TGCGCCAGCAGGCAGGCCCAAGAGACCCAGTACTTC. Protein product: CASRQAQETQYF.

This rearrangement joins TRBV13 to TRBJ1-2, with 7 positions matching TRBD1. The V and J ends lost 6 bases and 8 bases, in that order; junction bases with no gene match: 15. The CDR3 extends over 15 amino acids. Looked up from germline, CDR1 is PRHDT and CDR2 is FYEKMQ (reference sequence). Written as DNA, the CDR3 is TGTGCCAGCAGTTACCGACAGACAGGGCCCGGCGGCTACACCTTC. This translates into CASSYRQTGPGGYTF. The whole variable domain, filled in from reference TRBV13 and TRBJ1-2, reads AAGVIQSPRHLIKEKRETATLKCYPIPRHDTVYWYQQGPGQDPQFLISFYEKMQSDKGSIPDRFSAQQFSDYHSELNMSSLELGDSALYFCASSYRQTGPGGYTFGSGTRLTVV.

The chain carries TRBV21-1 and TRBJ1-5. TRBV21-1 is listed as a pseudogene. The CDR3 loop spans 16 amino acids. The CDR3 coding sequence is TGTGCCAGCAGCAGAGGTCTGGGTAAGAGCGATCAGCCCCAGCATTTT. Its translation: CASSRGLGKSDQPQHF.

V usage is TRBV7-2 and J usage is TRBJ1-1; D call uncertain. The CDR3 is 15 amino acids. Deletions cut 0 bases from V and 4 bases from J, with 12 bases between. CDR1 is SGHTA and CDR2 is FQGNSA in the germline V gene. CDR3 sequence (DNA): TGTGCCAGCAGCTTAGCGGTGAGGGTCGGCACTGAAGCTTTCTTT. Its translation is CASSLAVRVGTEAFF. Together with reference TRBV7-2 and TRBJ1-1, the CDR3 gives the full variable domain: GAGVSQSPSNKVTEKGKDVELRCDPISGHTALYWYRQSLGQGLEFLIYFQGNSAPDKSGLPSDRFSAERTGGSVSTLTIQRTQQEDSAVYLCASSLAVRVGTEAFFGQGTRLTVV.

V is TRBV11-3 and J is TRBJ2-2; 7 nucleotides align to TRBD2. The junction had 1 base not matched to a gene; V was cut back by 4 bases and J by 5 bases. The CDR3 consists of 13 residues. CDR1 SGHNT and CDR2 YENEEA come from the germline V gene. As DNA, the CDR3 is TGTGCCAGCAGCTCGGGGGGTACCGGGGAGCTGTTTTTT. Protein sequence: CASSSGGTGELFF.

This chain uses TRBV27 with TRBJ1-2; no clear D gene. This CDR3 comprises 13 residues. The germline V and J ends were trimmed by 6 bases and 0 bases, with 8 bases remaining between them. Germline V gene sequence: CDR1 MNHEY, CDR2 SMNVEV (reference sequence). DNA for the CDR3: TGTGCCAGCAGCCTCCCCCCTAACTATGGCTACACCTTC. It encodes CASSLPPNYGYTF.

The chain links TRBV7-3 to TRBJ2-7; 7 bases align to TRBD2. After removal of 4 bases from V and 3 bases from J, the junction contained 3 bases not matched to a gene. Germline V CDR1 and CDR2: SGHTA, FQGTGA. The CDR3 runs 13 residues. The CDR3 DNA follows: TGTGCCAGCAGCTGGGGAGGGGTCTACGAGCAGTACTTC. Amino acid sequence: CASSWGGVYEQYF. Based on the CDR3 plus reference TRBV7-3 and TRBJ2-7, the full variable domain is GAGVSQTPSNKVTEKGKYVELRCDPISGHTALYWYRQSLGQGPEFLIYFQGTGAADDSGLPNDRFFAVRPEGSVSTLKIQRTERGDSAVYLCASSWGGVYEQYFGPGTRLTVT.

This chain connects TRBV6-6 to TRBJ1-2, with D possibly TRBD1 on 5 matching bases. The CDR3 extends over 14 amino acids. The V gene's germline CDR1 is MNHNY and CDR2 SVGAGI (reference sequence). V was shortened by 4 bases and J by 4 bases, with 13 bases between the two germline ends. CDR3 coding DNA: TGTGCCAGCAGTTTATCTAGGGGTGGCTATGGCTACACCTTC. Translation: CASSLSRGGYGYTF.

This clone has just one count. The chain uses TRBV7-2 and TRBJ2-5; possible D gene TRBD2, 6 bases. The CDR3 sequence is 13 residues long. The germline V and J ends were trimmed by 2 bases and 3 bases, with 7 bases remaining between them. Germline V gene sequence: CDR1 SGHTA, CDR2 FQGNSA. CDR3: CASSLPGEETQYF. In DNA form, the CDR3 reads TGTGCCAGCAGCTTACCGGGGGAAGAGACCCAGTACTTC.

The chain employs TRBV19 and TRBJ2-3; D is uncertain. The length of the CDR3 is 14 residues. The V gene lost 3 bases and the J gene lost 9 bases, with 16 bases spanning the gap. Germline V lookup: CDR1 LNHDA, CDR2 SQIVND (reference sequence). The CDR3 sequence is CASSISGTRETQYF. The CDR3, as DNA: TGTGCCAGTAGTATCTCAGGAACCCGAGAGACGCAGTATTTT.

In its sample, this clone was seen a few times. The chain links TRBV27 to TRBJ1-1; the match to TRBD1 covers 7 bases. Per germline, CDR1 MNHEY and CDR2 SMNVEV (reference sequence). This CDR3 is 14 amino acids long. With 5 bases clipped from V and 6 bases from J, the junction kept 9 bases outside the gene matches. The CDR3 DNA follows: TGTGCCAGCAGTCCGAGACAGGGAGACGCTGAAGCTTTCTTT. Translation: CASSPRQGDAEAFF.

The V gene is TRBV4-1, the J gene TRBJ2-1; D is possibly TRBD1 (5 bases). From germline, CDR1 is MGHRA and CDR2 YSYEKL. The CDR3 totals 12 residues. V was trimmed by 1 base and J by 9 bases, leaving 7 bases between them. In nucleotides, the CDR3 is TGCGCCAGCAGCCAAGGGGGCGGTGAGCAGTTCTTC. It codes for CASSQGGGEQFF.

The chain couples TRBV6-5 to TRBJ2-7; 9 bases line up with TRBD1. Germline V gene data show CDR1 as MNHEY and CDR2 as SVGAGI. V shed 5 bases and J 0 bases; nucleotides not matched to a gene: 5. There are 15 residues in the CDR3. The CDR3 DNA is TGTGCCAGCAGTAGAGGACAGGGGCCCTCCTACGAGCAGTACTTC. It specifies CASSRGQGPSYEQYF.

The gene calls are TRBV4-1 and TRBJ2-3, with 8 bases that match TRBD1. This CDR3 spans 16 amino acids. Losses at the gene ends were 0 bases for V and 0 bases for J; bases not matched to a gene: 2. Germline CDR1 MGHRA, CDR2 YSYEKL. The CDR3, as DNA: TGCGCCAGCAGCCAAGAGGACAGGGCAAGCACAGATACGCAGTATTTT. Translation: CASSQEDRASTDTQYF.

V gene TRBV19 combines with J gene TRBJ1-5; D possibly corresponds to TRBD1 (5 bases). Germline V gene sequence: CDR1 LNHDA, CDR2 SQIVND (reference sequence). The length of the CDR3 is 16 residues. Trimming removed 4 bases at V and 2 bases at J, with 15 bases between. The CDR3 nucleotides are TGTGCCAGTAGTAAAGGGACGGGGGTCGGCAATCAGCCCCAGCATTTT. It translates to CASSKGTGVGNQPQHF.

The chain has TRBV5-1 and TRBJ2-7; D perhaps matches TRBD2 (7 bases). Germline lookup yields CDR1 SGHRS and CDR2 YFSETQ. The CDR3 covers 14 residues. V was clipped by 1 base and J by 4 bases, with 12 bases between them. The CDR3 DNA reads as TGCGCCAGCAGCTTGCGGGGGGCGATATACGAGCAGTACTTC. Amino acids: CASSLRGAIYEQYF.

This chain uses TRBV9 with TRBJ2-7; D possibly corresponds to TRBD2 (6 bases). CDR1 SGDLS and CDR2 YYNGEE come from the germline V gene. V gave up 0 bases and J gave up 5 bases, with 12 bases separating them. The CDR3 is 14 amino acids. This chain's CDR3 is CASSVAGVSDEQYF. In nucleotides, the CDR3 is TGTGCCAGCAGCGTAGCGGGAGTAAGCGACGAGCAGTACTTC.

To note about this clone: The sample has other DNA sequences that encode this CDR3 too. V is TRBV6-5 and J is TRBJ1-5; possible D gene TRBD1, 6 bases. The germline V and J ends were trimmed by 6 bases and 6 bases, with 15 bases remaining between them. This CDR3 region has 14 residues. Germline assignment: CDR1 MNHEY and CDR2 SVGAGI. The CDR3 nucleotides read TGTGCCAGCAGGAAAGGGGGTGGAGTTCAGCCCCAGCATTTT. This translates into CASRKGGGVQPQHF.

This clone has more than one count but fewer than ten. The chain uses TRBV18 and TRBJ2-1; 7 nucleotides align to TRBD1. Germline V gene lookup returns CDR1 KGHSH and CDR2 LQKENI. Unmatched junction bases numbered 11, after V lost 2 bases and J lost 4 bases. The CDR3 has 17 amino acids. CDR3 protein: CASSPNPQGLGYNEQFF. The CDR3 nucleotides are TGTGCCAGCTCACCAAATCCACAGGGGTTGGGGTACAATGAGCAGTTCTTC. Looking up the rest from reference TRBV18 and TRBJ2-1 gives the full variable domain: NAGVMQNPRHLVRRRGQEARLRCSPMKGHSHVYWYRQLPEEGLKFMVYLQKENIIDESGMPKERFSAEFPKEGPSILRIQQVVRGDSAAYFCASSPNPQGLGYNEQFFGPGTRLTVL.

The J gene is TRBJ1-5, the V gene TRBV19; a possible D gene is TRBD1 (6 bases). CDR3 length equals 13 residues. Trimming removed 4 bases from V and 6 bases from J, with 10 bases in between. CDR1 is LNHDA and CDR2 is SQIVND in the germline V gene (reference sequence). This CDR3 reads CASSTPGVQPQHF. The CDR3 DNA is TGTGCCAGTAGTACACCAGGGGTTCAGCCCCAGCATTTT. The variable domain in full, completed from reference TRBV19 and TRBJ1-5, reads DGGITQSPKYLFRKEGQNVTLSCEQNLNHDAMYWYRQDPGQGLRLIYYSQIVNDFQKGDIAEGYSVSREKKESFPLTVTSAQKNPTAFYLCASSTPGVQPQHFGDGTRLSIL.

The CDR3 sequence is CATMGGVVGYTF. DNA of the CDR3: TGTGCCACCATGGGGGGTGTTGTTGGCTACACCTTC. The chain is built from TRBV28 and TRBJ1-2; tentative D call: TRBD1 (5 bases). The CDR3 is 12 residues long. Germline loops: CDR1 MDHEN, CDR2 SYDVKM. The V end lost 10 bases, the J end lost 7 bases, and 16 bases lay between the germline ends.

The rearrangement joins TRBV2 to TRBJ1-5; D perhaps matches TRBD1 (5 bases). Trimming shortened V by 6 bases and J by 6 bases, and 15 bases separated the two germline ends. The CDR3 is 14 amino acids. The germline V gene has CDR1 SNHLY and CDR2 FYNNEI. CDR3 amino acids: CASRARGTGQPQHF. The DNA for the CDR3 is TGTGCCAGCAGGGCCCGGGGGACCGGTCAGCCCCAGCATTTT.

This chain connects TRBV6-1 to TRBJ1-3; tentatively, D is TRBD1 (6 bases). From germline, CDR1 is MNHNS and CDR2 SASEGT. The CDR3 length is 16 residues. V gave up 1 base and J gave up 4 bases, with 14 bases separating them. The CDR3 nucleotides are TGTGCCAGCAGTGAAGTTGCAGGGGCGCGGGGAAACACCATATATTTT. This translates into CASSEVAGARGNTIYF.

The V and J genes are TRBV18 and TRBJ2-1; 7 bases match TRBD1. The germline CDR1 and CDR2 sequences are KGHSH and LQKENI. CDR3 length: 14 residues. V was clipped by 4 bases and J by 5 bases; unmatched bases: 5. The CDR3 sequence is CASSRQGSDNEQFF. CDR3 nucleotide sequence: TGTGCCAGCTCACGACAGGGTAGTGACAATGAGCAGTTCTTC.

This rearrangement joins TRBV2 to TRBJ2-4, with D possibly matching TRBD2 (5 bases). Trimming shortened V by 4 bases and J by 8 bases, and 21 bases separated the two germline ends. The germline CDR1 and CDR2 sequences are SNHLY and FYNNEI. This CDR3 contains 16 residues. Here the CDR3 DNA reads TGTGCCAGCAGTGCACCCCGAGACTACTCCACGGACATTCAGTACTTC. Translating it yields CASSAPRDYSTDIQYF.

The chain employs TRBV29-1 and TRBJ2-1; 13 nucleotides agree with TRBD2. CDR3 length equals 10 residues. The V gene end was trimmed by 8 bases and the J gene end by 15 bases; junction bases not matched to a gene: 4. CDR1 SQVTM and CDR2 ANQGSEA come from the germline V gene. The CDR3 DNA follows: TGCAGCACACTAGCGGGAGGGGGGTTCTTC. Amino acids: CSTLAGGGFF.

The chain links TRBV10-3 to TRBJ2-7; 7 nucleotides line up with TRBD1. This CDR3 has 14 amino acids. The V segment lost 0 bases and the J segment 1 base; nucleotides outside the gene matches: 0. The germline V gene has CDR1 ENHRY and CDR2 SYGVKD. CDR3 protein: CAISESQGSYEQYF. In DNA form, the CDR3 reads TGTGCCATCAGTGAGTCACAGGGGTCCTACGAGCAGTACTTC.